This T cell receptor (beta chain) was recovered during a study of CD8+ T cells in alopecia areata. Germline V gene data show CDR1 as MNHEY and CDR2 as SVGAGI. CDR3 length: 11 amino acids. Trimming removed 7 bases from V and 4 bases from J, with 7 bases in between. TCR sequencing used cDNA made by reverse transcription of extracted RNA. Generated by immunoSEQ multiplex PCR, the TCRdb table keeps only in-frame clones and is missing some. The profile shows about 82,000 clones, about 51% of them singletons. This TCR derives from a human donor with alopecia areata. J is TRBJ2-5 and V is TRBV6-5, with a possible D match to TRBD2 (5 bases). Sequencing was done on a sample of NKG2D-high CD8+ T cells sorted from blood. CDR3 residues: CASIEGETQYF. The CDR3 region has the DNA TGTGCCAGCATCGAGGGAGAGACCCAGTACTTC.